These 17 T cell receptor beta chains were sequenced from one sample in a study of cytomegalovirus exposure and HLA in healthy donors. The PCR had 60 Vbeta and 13 Jbeta primers. The repertoire was sequenced with immunoSEQ multiplex PCR; TCRdb's copy has only in-frame clones and lacks some. The repertoire holds about 170,000 clones, with under 90% as singletons. The sequencing input was PBMCs. These receptors all come from a man aged 18 to 30 in good health and CMV-seronegative.

This clone has just a few counts. The chain recombines TRBV7-9 with TRBJ1-1; D is uncertain. Trimming took off 4 bases at V and 0 bases at J, with 3 bases between the two ends. Germline CDR1 and CDR2: SEHNR and FQNEAQ (reference sequence). The CDR3 loop spans 12 amino acids. CDR3 in amino acids: CASSSVNTEAFF. The CDR3 coding sequence is TGTGCCAGCAGCTCAGTGAACACTGAAGCTTTCTTT.

This chain joins TRBV10-3 and TRBJ2-7, with TRBD2 matching over 7 bases. With V trimmed by 7 bases and J by 0 bases, 3 bases remained unmatched. Germline V gene sequence: CDR1 ENHRY, CDR2 SYGVKD. This CDR3 is 13 amino acids long. CDR3 amino acids: CAITASGSYEQYF. The DNA of the CDR3 is TGTGCCATCACGGCTAGCGGCTCCTACGAGCAGTACTTC.

V gene TRBV6-5 combines with J gene TRBJ1-6; D perhaps matches TRBD1 (6 bases). From germline, CDR1 is MNHEY and CDR2 SVGAGI. Trimming removed 5 bases at V and 9 bases at J, with 17 bases between. The CDR3 extends over 15 amino acids. The CDR3 is CASSQKQGKRSPLHF. CDR3 nucleotide sequence: TGTGCCAGCAGTCAAAAACAGGGAAAACGTTCACCCCTCCACTTT.

This clone came up a few times. The rearrangement uses TRBV5-4 and TRBJ1-6; D is uncertain. V shed 5 bases and J shed 1 base, with 16 bases lying between them. The CDR3 totals 17 residues. Germline CDR1 and CDR2: SGHNT and YYREEE (reference sequence). The CDR3 reads CASSAFLGGSYNSPLHF. CDR3 sequence (DNA): TGTGCCAGCAGTGCCTTTTTGGGAGGATCCTATAATTCACCCCTCCACTTT.

This rearrangement joins TRBV5-1 to TRBJ2-3; 10 bases match TRBD1. The CDR3 length is 15 residues. CDR1 and CDR2 from the germline V gene are SGHRS and YFSETQ. V was clipped by 5 bases and J by 3 bases; unmatched bases: 6. CDR3 in amino acids: CASRTTGGATDTQYF. The CDR3 region has the DNA TGCGCCAGCAGGACGACAGGGGGCGCAACAGATACGCAGTATTTT. Supplemented by reference TRBV5-1 and TRBJ2-3, the full variable domain reads KAGVTQTPRYLIKTRGQQVTLSCSPISGHRSVSWYQQTPGQGLQFLFEYFSETQRNKGNFPGRFSGRQFSNSRSEMNVSTLELGDSALYLCASRTTGGATDTQYFGPGTRLTVL.

The chain uses TRBV29-1 and TRBJ1-1, with a tentative D call TRBD1 (5 bases). Between the trimmed V and J ends, which lost 6 bases and 6 bases, there was a span of 11 bases. Germline CDR1 and CDR2: SQVTM and ANQGSEA. This CDR3 region has 11 residues. CDR3 bases: TGCAGCGTCTCAGGGTCCTCTGAAGCTTTCTTT. Its protein is CSVSGSSEAFF.

The rearrangement joins TRBV5-6 to TRBJ2-4, with D possibly TRBD1 on 6 matching bases. The CDR3 runs to 14 residues. Germline CDR1 reads SGHDT; CDR2 reads YYEEEE. V was pared by 4 bases and J by 5 bases, with 13 bases between. DNA for the CDR3: TGTGCCAGCAGCCCAACAGGGCGCGAAAACATTCAGTACTTC. It is translated as CASSPTGRENIQYF.

The count of this clone is one. V usage is TRBV7-6 and J usage is TRBJ2-1; TRBD1 is a possible D gene (5 bases). CDR1 and CDR2 (germline): SGHVS, FNYEAQ. This CDR3 region has 16 residues. Trimming took off 2 bases at V and 0 bases at J, with 11 bases between the two ends. The CDR3 protein is CASSLKGLDSYNEQFF. The CDR3 DNA follows: TGTGCCAGCAGCTTAAAGGGGTTAGACTCCTACAATGAGCAGTTCTTC.

This chain uses TRBV11-2 with TRBJ2-7; 10 bases map to TRBD1. This CDR3 has 14 amino acids. In germline, CDR1 is SGHAT, CDR2 FQNNGV. V gave up 7 bases and J gave up 2 bases; unmatched junction bases: 5. The CDR3 region has the DNA TGTGCCAGCACGGGACAGGGGCAAACCTACGAGCAGTACTTC. Translated, it gives CASTGQGQTYEQYF.

As to this clone: Germline is not matched at one junction end, which may reflect a read error. CDR3 sequence (DNA): TGTGCCAGCAGCCTAACGGGACAGGCGGGGGAGACCCAGTACTTC. It translates to CASSLTGQAGETQYF. The rearrangement links TRBV7-3 to TRBJ2-5; 8 positions match TRBD1. Per the germline V gene, CDR1 is SGHTA and CDR2 is FQGTGA. CDR3 length: 15 amino acids.

The chain employs TRBV5-1 and TRBJ2-1; 10 bases are a match to TRBD2. Germline lookup yields CDR1 SGHRS and CDR2 YFSETQ. V lost 2 bases, J lost 2 bases, and 4 bases stayed unmatched. CDR3 length: 16 amino acids. The DNA for the CDR3 is TGCGCCAGCAGCTTCGGTAGCGGGGGGACCTACAATGAGCAGTTCTTC. Translation gives CASSFGSGGTYNEQFF.

V gene TRBV7-6 combines with J gene TRBJ2-7; a possible D gene is TRBD1 (5 bases). V lost 3 bases and J 0 bases, leaving 9 bases between the germline ends. The CDR3 runs 14 residues. Germline CDR1 reads SGHVS; CDR2 reads FNYEAQ. The CDR3, as DNA: TGTGCCAGCAGCTTGGACAAACTCTCCTACGAGCAGTACTTC. It codes for CASSLDKLSYEQYF.

The chain carries TRBV9 and TRBJ1-1; D unclear. The CDR3 is 13 amino acids. CDR1 is SGDLS, CDR2 YYNGEE, per germline. V shed 3 bases and J shed 2 bases, with 8 bases lying between them. DNA of the CDR3: TGTGCCAGCAGCGGCGACATTAACACTGAAGCTTTCTTT. Protein product: CASSGDINTEAFF.

This sequence joins TRBV2 and TRBJ2-1; 10 bases agree with TRBD2. The junction had 7 bases not matched to a gene; V was cut back by 5 bases and J by 3 bases. Germline loops: CDR1 SNHLY, CDR2 FYNNEI. This CDR3 is 16 amino acids long. The CDR3 DNA follows: TGTGCCAGCAGTAGCGGGAGGGCCGGGGGCTACAATGAGCAGTTCTTC. This translates into CASSSGRAGGYNEQFF.

This chain links TRBV25-1 with TRBJ2-2; 12 bases agree with TRBD2. The V and J ends lost 6 bases and 7 bases, in that order; junction bases with no gene match: 15. CDR1 and CDR2 (germline): MGHDK, SYGVNS. This CDR3 is built from 18 residues. The CDR3 region has the DNA TGTGCCAGCAGCATAAGGACGGGACTAGCGGGTGTTATCGGGGAGCTGTTTTTT. This codes for CASSIRTGLAGVIGELFF.

This clone was picked up one time. This chain links TRBV25-1 with TRBJ2-1; 11 positions agree with TRBD2. J gave up 4 bases and V 5 bases, and 7 bases lay outside the gene matches. The germline gives CDR1 MGHDK, CDR2 SYGVNS. This CDR3 comprises 16 residues. For the CDR3, the DNA is TGTGCCAGCAGTACCCCGACTAGCGGGAATTACAATGAGCAGTTCTTC. Translation gives CASSTPTSGNYNEQFF.

As concerns this clone: At one of its ends the junction is not consistent with the germline gene, which may arise from a read error. The chain recombines TRBV7-9 with TRBJ1-1; 8 bases match TRBD1. Germline CDR1 and CDR2: SEHNR and FQNEAQ (reference sequence). This CDR3 is 15 amino acids long. Written as DNA, the CDR3 is TGTTCCAGCAGCTTTCAAGACAGGGGTAGGGGTGAAGCTTTCTTT. Encoded protein: CSSSFQDRGRGEAFF. The variable domain in full, with the rest retrieved from reference TRBV7-9 and TRBJ1-1, is DTGVSQNPRHKITKRGQNVTFRCDPISEHNRLYWYRQTLGQGPEFLTYFQNEAQLEKSRLLSDRFSAERPKGSFSTLEIQRTEQGDSAMYLCSSSFQDRGRGEAFFGQGTRLTVV.